This TCR beta chain was obtained from a study of beta chain features in type 1 diabetes. Regarding the study as a whole: A PCR bias possibly favoring shorter templates would apply equally to patients and controls. TCRB CDR3s were moderately but significantly shorter in Type 1 diabetes patients in all four CD4+ subsets.

Isolated RNA was reverse transcribed in full, so expressed TCRB transcripts were sequenced. Repertoires were generated with immunoSEQ multiplex PCR, while TCRdb's copy carries only in-frame clones and drops some. The sample has 500,000 to 800,000 clones, around 11% seen once. A CD45RO/CCR7/CD25/CD127/CD95/CD27 panel sorted naive, central memory, regulatory and stem cell-like memory CD4+ cells. The CDR3 runs to 14 residues. V was pared by 2 bases and J by 7 bases, with 9 bases between. Germline V gives CDR1 SEHNR, CDR2 FQNEAQ (reference sequence). Only a few counts were recorded for this clone. The antigen is not known.

The genes are TRBV7-9 and TRBJ2-6; D unclear. The sequenced sample consisted of naive CD4+ T cells from blood. The source of this sequence is a man aged 25 to 40 with type 1 diabetes. The CDR3 region has the DNA TGTGCCAGCAGCTTATATTCCGGAGCCAACGTCCTGACTTTC. Translating it yields CASSLYSGANVLTF.